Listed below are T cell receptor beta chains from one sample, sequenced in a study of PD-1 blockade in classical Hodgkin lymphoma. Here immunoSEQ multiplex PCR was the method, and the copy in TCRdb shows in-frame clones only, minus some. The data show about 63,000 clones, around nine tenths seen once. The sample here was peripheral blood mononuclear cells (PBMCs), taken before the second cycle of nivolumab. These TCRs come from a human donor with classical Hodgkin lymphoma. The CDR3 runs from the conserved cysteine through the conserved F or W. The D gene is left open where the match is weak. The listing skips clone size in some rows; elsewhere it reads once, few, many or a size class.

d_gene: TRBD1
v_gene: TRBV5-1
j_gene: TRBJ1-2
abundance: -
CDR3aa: CASSSTGYYGYTF
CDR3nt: TGCGCCAGCAGCTCGACAGGGTACTATGGCTACACCTTC

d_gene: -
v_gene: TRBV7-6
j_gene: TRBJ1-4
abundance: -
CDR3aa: CASSTGRNLATNEKLFF
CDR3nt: TGTGCCAGCAGCACTGGACGTAATCTGGCAACTAATGAAAAACTGTTTTTT

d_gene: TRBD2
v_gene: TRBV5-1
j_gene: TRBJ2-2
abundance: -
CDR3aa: CASSLSAGGGGETGELFF
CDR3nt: TGCGCCAGCAGCCTGTCCGCGGGAGGTGGGGGTGAAACCGGGGAGCTGTTTTTT

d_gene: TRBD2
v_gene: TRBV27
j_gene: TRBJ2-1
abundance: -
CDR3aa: CASSLGPSGGHEQFF
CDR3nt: TGTGCCAGCAGTTTAGGCCCTAGCGGGGGTCATGAGCAGTTCTTC

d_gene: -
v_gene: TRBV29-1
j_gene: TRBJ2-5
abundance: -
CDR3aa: CSVEDHELGETQYF
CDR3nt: TGCAGCGTTGAAGATCACGAACTTGGGGAGACCCAGTACTTC

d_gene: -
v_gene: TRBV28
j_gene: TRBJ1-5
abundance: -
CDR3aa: CASSSSGLGRPQHF
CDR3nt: TGTGCCAGCAGCTCCTCGGGACTCGGGAGGCCCCAGCATTTT

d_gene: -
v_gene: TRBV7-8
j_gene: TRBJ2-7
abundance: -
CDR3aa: CASRPSQVTYEQYF
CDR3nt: TGTGCCAGCAGACCCTCACAGGTTACCTACGAGCAGTACTTC

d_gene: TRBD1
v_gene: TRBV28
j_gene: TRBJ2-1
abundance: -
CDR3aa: CASSLPPGGNEQFF
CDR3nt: TGTGCCAGCAGTTTACCCCCAGGGGGCAATGAGCAGTTCTTC

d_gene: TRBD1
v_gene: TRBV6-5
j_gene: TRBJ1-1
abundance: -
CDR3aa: CASSYSGQVNTEAFF
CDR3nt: TGTGCCAGCAGTTACTCGGGACAGGTGAACACTGAAGCTTTCTTT

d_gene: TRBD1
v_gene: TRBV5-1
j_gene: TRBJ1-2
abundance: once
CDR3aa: CASSVTGADGYTF
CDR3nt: TGCGCCAGCAGCGTGACAGGGGCCGATGGCTACACCTTC

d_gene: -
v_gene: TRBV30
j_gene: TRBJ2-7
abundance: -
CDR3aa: CAGDHSYEQYF
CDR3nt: TGTGCCGGTGACCACTCCTACGAGCAGTACTTC